The text below deals with one TCR beta chain. The antigen is undetermined. This record comes from a study of beta chain features in type 1 diabetes. Between the trimmed V and J ends, which lost 2 bases and 4 bases, there was a span of 5 bases. The CDR3 is made up of 12 amino acids. In germline, CDR1 is SGHNT, CDR2 YYREEE (reference sequence). All of the isolated RNA was reverse transcribed, so expressed TCRB transcripts were sequenced. Generated by immunoSEQ multiplex PCR, the TCRdb table keeps only in-frame clones and is missing some. Of about 900,000 clones listed, 15% to 20% were seen once; the top ten hold 0.02% to 0.025%. Findings of the study overall: Reduced insertions and increased deletions marked VDJ junctions in type 1 diabetes patients. Any HLA effect on TCRB rearrangement was left unresolved by small sub-analyses.

Material: naive CD4+ T cells from blood. The origin of this receptor is a woman aged 18-30 years in good health. V gene TRBV5-4 combines with J gene TRBJ2-3; D gene ambiguous. For the CDR3, the DNA is TGTGCCAGCAGCTTTTGGGCAGATACGCAGTATTTT. Its protein is CASSFWADTQYF.